This is a list of T cell receptor beta chains from one sample in a study of CD8 T cells in ankylosing spondylitis. One entry per CDR3 protein, called by TCRdb with MiXCR from the 5' RACE reads. Of under 10,000 distinct CDR3 sequences in the sample, around 4% are singletons; the top ten hold 10%. The material sequenced was blood, either unsorted or a sorted T cell fraction (not recorded which). All receptors derive from a female donor with ankylosing spondylitis or in good health (not recorded which). The CDR3 runs from the conserved cysteine through the conserved F or W. A D gene is named only where the DNA matches it firmly. Expanded clones are given a class, and other clones once, few, many or no size at all.

size: many
J: TRBJ2-2
V: TRBV9
D: -
DNA: TGTGCCAGCAGCGTAGTCGGGACCGGGGAGCTGTTTTTT
CDR3: CASSVVGTGELFF

size: medium-sized
J: TRBJ2-1
V: TRBV9
D: TRBD1
DNA: TGTGCCAGCAGCGGGGGACAGCACTCCTACAATGAGCAGTTCTTC
CDR3: CASSGGQHSYNEQFF

size: many
J: TRBJ1-1
V: TRBV9
D: TRBD1
DNA: TGTGCCAGCAGCACCCGTCCCGGGACAGGGGGCTCGGTCACTGAAGCTTTCTTT
CDR3: CASSTRPGTGGSVTEAFF

size: many
J: TRBJ1-5
V: TRBV9
D: TRBD1
DNA: TGTGCCAGCAGCGTAGGGACAGGCAACAATCAGCCCCAGCATTTT
CDR3: CASSVGTGNNQPQHF

size: medium-sized
J: TRBJ1-4
V: TRBV9
D: -
DNA: TGTGCCAGCAGCAGCAGGGAGAGGGATGAAAAACTGTTTTTT
CDR3: CASSSRERDEKLFF

size: medium-sized
J: TRBJ1-1
V: TRBV9
D: -
DNA: TGTGCCAGCAGCTCCCGAGGTGAAGCTTTCTTT
CDR3: CASSSRGEAFF

size: many
J: TRBJ1-1
V: TRBV9
D: -
DNA: TGTGCCAGCAGCGCCGAGGGGGTGGACACTGAAGCTTTCTTT
CDR3: CASSAEGVDTEAFF

size: many
J: TRBJ2-1
V: TRBV9
D: -
DNA: TGTGCCAGCGGGGGGGCGGGCAATGAGCAGTTCTTC
CDR3: CASGGAGNEQFF

size: medium-sized
J: TRBJ2-7
V: TRBV9
D: TRBD2
DNA: TGTGCCAGCAGCACAGGGACTAGCGGGAGGTACGAGCAGTACTTC
CDR3: CASSTGTSGRYEQYF

size: many
J: TRBJ2-3
V: TRBV9
D: TRBD2
DNA: TGTGCCAGCAGTTTGACTAGCGGGGATGCAGATACGCAGTATTTT
CDR3: CASSLTSGDADTQYF

size: many
J: TRBJ2-3
V: TRBV9
D: TRBD1
DNA: TGTGCCAGCAGCGTGTGGCCTCAGGGGGCTGGCACAGATACGCAGTATTTT
CDR3: CASSVWPQGAGTDTQYF

size: medium-sized
J: TRBJ2-5
V: TRBV9
D: -
DNA: TGTGCCAGCAGCGTTTCCGGACTTAGGGAGACCCAGTACTTC
CDR3: CASSVSGLRETQYF

size: -
J: TRBJ2-2
V: TRBV9
D: -
DNA: TGTGCCAGCAGCGGACTAACCGGGGAGCTGTTTTTT
CDR3: CASSGLTGELFF

size: medium-sized
J: TRBJ2-2
V: TRBV9
D: TRBD1
DNA: TGTGCCAGCAGCGTAGTAGGGACAGGTGGCGGGGAGCTGTTTTTT
CDR3: CASSVVGTGGGELFF

size: medium-sized
J: TRBJ1-4
V: TRBV9
D: -
DNA: TGTGCCAGCAGCGTAGCGGACAGAGCTAATGAAAAACTGTTTTTT
CDR3: CASSVADRANEKLFF

size: many
J: TRBJ2-1
V: TRBV9
D: TRBD1
DNA: TGTGCCAGCAGCGTCCAGACAGGGTCCTCCTACAATGAGCAGTTCTTC
CDR3: CASSVQTGSSYNEQFF

size: medium-sized
J: TRBJ1-2
V: TRBV9
D: TRBD1
DNA: TGTGCCAGCAGCGTAGTAGGAACAGGGGATAACTATGGCTACACCTTC
CDR3: CASSVVGTGDNYGYTF

size: medium-sized
J: TRBJ2-7
V: TRBV9
D: TRBD2
DNA: TGTGCCAGCAGCGCGTCCGCGGGGGGTTTCTACGAGCAGTACTTC
CDR3: CASSASAGGFYEQYF

size: medium-sized
J: TRBJ1-1
V: TRBV9
D: -
DNA: TGTGCCAGCAGTGGGGCTGGAGGAACTGAAGCTTTCTTT
CDR3: CASSGAGGTEAFF

size: medium-sized
J: TRBJ1-2
V: TRBV9
D: -
DNA: TGTGCCAGCAGCGCGGAATATGGCTACACCTTC
CDR3: CASSAEYGYTF

size: large
J: TRBJ1-4
V: TRBV9
D: TRBD1
DNA: TGTGCCAGCAGCGTAGAACAGGGGCATGAAAAACTGTTTTTT
CDR3: CASSVEQGHEKLFF

size: many
J: TRBJ2-3
V: TRBV9
D: TRBD2
DNA: TGTGCCAGCAGCTCCCGCGGGGGGGGCCCCGGCACAGATACGCAGTATTTT
CDR3: CASSSRGGGPGTDTQYF

size: many
J: TRBJ2-5
V: TRBV9
D: -
DNA: TGTGCCAGCAGCGGCCCTAGGGACCAAGAGACCCAGTACTTC
CDR3: CASSGPRDQETQYF

size: many
J: TRBJ2-7
V: TRBV9
D: -
DNA: TGTGCCAGCAGCCCCAGAGGGGCTGAGAGCTCCTACGAGCAGTACTTC
CDR3: CASSPRGAESSYEQYF

size: medium-sized
J: TRBJ2-3
V: TRBV9
D: TRBD1
DNA: TGTGCCAGCAGCCCCGACAGGGTAGAGGATACGCAGTATTTT
CDR3: CASSPDRVEDTQYF

size: many
J: TRBJ1-1
V: TRBV9
D: TRBD1
DNA: TGTGCCAGCAGCGCCGGGGACAGCGCAAGTGAAGCTTTCTTT
CDR3: CASSAGDSASEAFF

size: -
J: TRBJ2-3
V: TRBV9
D: -
DNA: TGTGCCAGCAGCGTAGAAGGGTGGGACACAAGCACAGATACGCAGTATTTT
CDR3: CASSVEGWDTSTDTQYF

size: many
J: TRBJ2-1
V: TRBV9
D: TRBD2
DNA: TGTGCCAGCAGCGTAGAGACGAGACTAGCGGGGGGGGAGGCCTACAATGAGCAGTTCTTC
CDR3: CASSVETRLAGGEAYNEQFF

size: many
J: TRBJ2-2
V: TRBV9
D: -
DNA: TGTGCCAGCAGCCTCTTATCCGGGGAGCTGTTTTTT
CDR3: CASSLLSGELFF

size: many
J: TRBJ1-2
V: TRBV9
D: -
DNA: TGTGCCAGCAGCGCATCAGGTACGGCTTATGGCTACACCTTC
CDR3: CASSASGTAYGYTF

size: few
J: TRBJ1-1
V: TRBV9
D: TRBD1
DNA: TGTGCCAGCAGCGTGGATTTTACGGGACAGGGAGCCACTGAAGCTTTCTTT
CDR3: CASSVDFTGQGATEAFF

size: many
J: TRBJ2-3
V: TRBV9
D: -
DNA: TGTGCCAGCAGCGTAGGTGGAACAGATACGCAGTATTTT
CDR3: CASSVGGTDTQYF

size: -
J: TRBJ1-1
V: TRBV9
D: TRBD1
DNA: TGTGCCAGCAGCATCCACAGGGGCCAGAACACTGAAGCTTTCTTT
CDR3: CASSIHRGQNTEAFF

size: many
J: TRBJ2-6
V: TRBV9
D: -
DNA: TGTGCCAGCAGCCCACGGGGAGGTTTGGGGGCCAACGTCCTGACTTTC
CDR3: CASSPRGGLGANVLTF

size: medium-sized
J: TRBJ2-1
V: TRBV9
D: TRBD1
DNA: TGTGCCAGCAGCGTATCCAGGGGGCCCCACAATGAGCAGTTCTTC
CDR3: CASSVSRGPHNEQFF

size: many
J: TRBJ1-5
V: TRBV9
D: -
DNA: TGTGCCAGCAGCGTAGGAGTCAATTTTCAGCCCCAGCATTTT
CDR3: CASSVGVNFQPQHF

size: -
J: TRBJ2-2
V: TRBV9
D: -
DNA: TGTGCCAGCAGCGTAGAAGGTGCCGCTGGCGGGGAGCTGTTTTTT
CDR3: CASSVEGAAGGELFF

size: medium-sized
J: TRBJ2-7
V: TRBV9
D: TRBD1
DNA: TGTGCCAGCAGCCCCCAGGGGACAGACGACTACGAGCAGTACTTC
CDR3: CASSPQGTDDYEQYF

size: many
J: TRBJ1-4
V: TRBV9
D: -
DNA: TGTGCCAGCAGCGTGGCCGCGACCTTAAGGGAAAAACTGTTTTTT
CDR3: CASSVAATLREKLFF

size: -
J: TRBJ2-1
V: TRBV9
D: -
DNA: TGTGCCAGCAGCCCCCTGGTGAACAATGAGCAGTTCTTC
CDR3: CASSPLVNNEQFF

size: many
J: TRBJ1-6
V: TRBV9
D: TRBD1
DNA: TGTGCCAGCAGCGTAGGTACAGGGGAGAATTCACCCCTCCACTTT
CDR3: CASSVGTGENSPLHF

size: many
J: TRBJ2-2
V: TRBV9
D: -
DNA: TGTGCCAGCAGCGTAGCATACACCGGGGAGCTGTTTTTT
CDR3: CASSVAYTGELFF

size: many
J: TRBJ1-2
V: TRBV9
D: TRBD1
DNA: TGTGCCAGCAGCGTTATTTCAGGGGGTAACTATGGCTACACCTTC
CDR3: CASSVISGGNYGYTF

size: many
J: TRBJ2-3
V: TRBV9
D: -
DNA: TGTGCCAGCAGCGCCTCTTCAGCTGTGGATACGCAGTATTTT
CDR3: CASSASSAVDTQYF

size: medium-sized
J: TRBJ1-1
V: TRBV9
D: TRBD1
DNA: TGTGCCAGCAGCGACAAACAGGGGGCCGTGAACACTGAAGCTTTCTTT
CDR3: CASSDKQGAVNTEAFF

size: medium-sized
J: TRBJ2-1
V: TRBV9
D: TRBD1
DNA: TGTGCCAGCAGCGCAGAGGGACAGGGGTATGCGCAGTTCTTC
CDR3: CASSAEGQGYAQFF

size: many
J: TRBJ2-7
V: TRBV9
D: TRBD2
DNA: TGTGCCAGCAGCGTAGGAAGCGGGGGGATCTACGAGCAGTACTTC
CDR3: CASSVGSGGIYEQYF

size: medium-sized
J: TRBJ1-1
V: TRBV9
D: -
DNA: TGTGCCAGCAGCCCGGGGGTTCGGACTGAAGCTTTCTTT
CDR3: CASSPGVRTEAFF

size: medium-sized
J: TRBJ2-7
V: TRBV9
D: -
DNA: TGTGCCAGCAGCGTAGGAGGGTACGGAAACTCCTACGAGCAGTACTTC
CDR3: CASSVGGYGNSYEQYF

size: many
J: TRBJ2-2
V: TRBV9
D: TRBD2
DNA: TGTGCCAGCAGCGGCAGCGGGGAGACGAACACCGGGGAGCTGTTTTTT
CDR3: CASSGSGETNTGELFF

size: many
J: TRBJ1-1
V: TRBV9
D: -
DNA: TGTGCCAGCAGCCCCAGGGGCGTGAACACTGAAGCTTTCTTT
CDR3: CASSPRGVNTEAFF